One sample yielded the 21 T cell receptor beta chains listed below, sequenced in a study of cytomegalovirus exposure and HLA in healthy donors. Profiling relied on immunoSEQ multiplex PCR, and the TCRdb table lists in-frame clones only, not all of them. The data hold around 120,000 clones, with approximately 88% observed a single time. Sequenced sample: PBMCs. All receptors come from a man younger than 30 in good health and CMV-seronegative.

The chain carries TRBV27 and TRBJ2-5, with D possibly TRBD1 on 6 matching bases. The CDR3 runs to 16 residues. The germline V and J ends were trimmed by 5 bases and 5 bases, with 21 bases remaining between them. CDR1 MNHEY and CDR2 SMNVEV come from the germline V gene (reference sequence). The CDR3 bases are TGTGCCAGCAGTCCATCATCAGGGGCGGTGGTGGAGACCCAGTACTTC. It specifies CASSPSSGAVVETQYF.

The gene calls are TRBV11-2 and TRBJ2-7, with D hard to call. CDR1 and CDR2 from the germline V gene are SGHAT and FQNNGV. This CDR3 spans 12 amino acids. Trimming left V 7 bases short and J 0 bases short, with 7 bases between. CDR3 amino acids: CASTRGSYEQYF. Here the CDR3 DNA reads TGTGCCAGCACCCGCGGCTCCTACGAGCAGTACTTC.

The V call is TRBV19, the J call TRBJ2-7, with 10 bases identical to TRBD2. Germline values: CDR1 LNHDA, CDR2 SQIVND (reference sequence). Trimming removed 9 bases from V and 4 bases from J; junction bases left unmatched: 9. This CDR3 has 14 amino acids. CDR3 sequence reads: CASRSSGGDYEQYF. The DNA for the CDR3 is TGTGCCAGCCGTTCTAGCGGGGGAGATTACGAGCAGTACTTC.

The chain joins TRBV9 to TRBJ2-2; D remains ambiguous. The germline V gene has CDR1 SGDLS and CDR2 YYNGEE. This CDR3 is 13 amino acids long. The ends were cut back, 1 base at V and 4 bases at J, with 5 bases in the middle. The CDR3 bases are TGTGCCAGCAGCGTATACGGCACCGGGGAGCTGTTTTTT. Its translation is CASSVYGTGELFF.

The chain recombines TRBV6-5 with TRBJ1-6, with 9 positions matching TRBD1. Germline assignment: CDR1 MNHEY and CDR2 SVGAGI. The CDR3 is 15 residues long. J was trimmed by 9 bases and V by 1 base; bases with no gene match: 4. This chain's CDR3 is CASSYLGQGSSPLHF. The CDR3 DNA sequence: TGTGCCAGCAGTTACTTGGGACAGGGTAGTTCACCCCTCCACTTT.

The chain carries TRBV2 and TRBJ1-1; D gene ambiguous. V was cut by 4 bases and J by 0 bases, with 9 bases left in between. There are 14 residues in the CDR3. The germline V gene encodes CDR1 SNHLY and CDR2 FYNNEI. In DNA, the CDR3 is TGTGCCAGCAGTGTACAGTACATGAACACTGAAGCTTTCTTT. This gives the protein CASSVQYMNTEAFF.

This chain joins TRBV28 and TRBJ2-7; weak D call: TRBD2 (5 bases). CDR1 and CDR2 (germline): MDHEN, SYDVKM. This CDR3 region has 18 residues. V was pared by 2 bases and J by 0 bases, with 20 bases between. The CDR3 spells CASSLISQPFGDSYEQYF. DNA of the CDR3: TGTGCCAGCAGTTTAATCTCCCAGCCCTTCGGGGACTCCTACGAGCAGTACTTC.

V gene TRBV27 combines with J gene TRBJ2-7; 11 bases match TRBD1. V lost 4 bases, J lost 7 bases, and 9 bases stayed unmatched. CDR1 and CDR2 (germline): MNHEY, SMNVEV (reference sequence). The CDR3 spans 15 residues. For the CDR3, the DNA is TGTGCCAGCAGTTATTCCGGGACAGGGGGGTTGGAGCAGTACTTC. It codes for CASSYSGTGGLEQYF.

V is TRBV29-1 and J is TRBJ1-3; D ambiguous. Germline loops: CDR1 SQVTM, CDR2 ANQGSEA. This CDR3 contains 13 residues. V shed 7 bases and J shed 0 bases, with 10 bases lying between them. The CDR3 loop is CSATVSSGNTIYF. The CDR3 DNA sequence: TGCAGCGCAACAGTGAGCTCTGGAAACACCATATATTTT.

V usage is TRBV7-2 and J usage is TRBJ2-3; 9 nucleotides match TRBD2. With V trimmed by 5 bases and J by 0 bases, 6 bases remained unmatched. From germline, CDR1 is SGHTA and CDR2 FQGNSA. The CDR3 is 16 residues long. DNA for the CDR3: TGTGCCAGCAGCCCGACTAGCGGCATGAGCACAGATACGCAGTATTTT. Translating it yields CASSPTSGMSTDTQYF. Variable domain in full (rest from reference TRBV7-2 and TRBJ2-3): GAGVSQSPSNKVTEKGKDVELRCDPISGHTALYWYRQSLGQGLEFLIYFQGNSAPDKSGLPSDRFSAERTGGSVSTLTIQRTQQEDSAVYLCASSPTSGMSTDTQYFGPGTRLTVL.

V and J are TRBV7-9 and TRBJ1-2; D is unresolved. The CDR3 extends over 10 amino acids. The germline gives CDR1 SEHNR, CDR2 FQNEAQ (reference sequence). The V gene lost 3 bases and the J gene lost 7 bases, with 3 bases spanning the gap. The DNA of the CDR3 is TGTGCCAGCAGCTTGAGTGGCTACACCTTC. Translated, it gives CASSLSGYTF.

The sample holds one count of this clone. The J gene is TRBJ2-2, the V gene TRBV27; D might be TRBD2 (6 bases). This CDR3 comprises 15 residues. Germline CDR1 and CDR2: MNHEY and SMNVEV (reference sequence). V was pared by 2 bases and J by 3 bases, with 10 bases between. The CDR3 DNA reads TGTGCCAGCAGTTTAAGGGACTTCGACACCGGGGAGCTGTTTTTT. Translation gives CASSLRDFDTGELFF.

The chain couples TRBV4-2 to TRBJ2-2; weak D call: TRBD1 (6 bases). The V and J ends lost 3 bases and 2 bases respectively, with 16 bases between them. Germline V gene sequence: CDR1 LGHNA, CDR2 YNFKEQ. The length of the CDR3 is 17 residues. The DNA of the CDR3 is TGTGCCAGCAGCCATAACCGGGACACAGTAAACACCGGGGAGCTGTTTTTT. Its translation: CASSHNRDTVNTGELFF.

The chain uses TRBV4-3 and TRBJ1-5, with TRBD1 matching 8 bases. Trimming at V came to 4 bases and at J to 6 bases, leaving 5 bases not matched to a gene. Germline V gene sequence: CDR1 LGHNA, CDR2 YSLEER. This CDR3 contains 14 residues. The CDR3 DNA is TGCGCCAGCAGCCCGGACAGGGATTTTCAGCCCCAGCATTTT. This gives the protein CASSPDRDFQPQHF.

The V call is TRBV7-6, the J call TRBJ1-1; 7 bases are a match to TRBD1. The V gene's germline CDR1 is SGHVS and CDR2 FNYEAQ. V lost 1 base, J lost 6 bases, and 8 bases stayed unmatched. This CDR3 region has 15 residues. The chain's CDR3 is CASSLDDRESPEAFF. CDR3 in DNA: TGTGCCAGCAGCTTAGATGACAGGGAATCCCCTGAAGCTTTCTTT. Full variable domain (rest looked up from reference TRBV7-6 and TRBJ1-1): GAGVSQSPRYKVTKRGQDVALRCDPISGHVSLYWYRQALGQGPEFLTYFNYEAQQDKSGLPNDRFSAERPEGSISTLTIQRTEQRDSAMYRCASSLDDRESPEAFFGQGTRLTVV.

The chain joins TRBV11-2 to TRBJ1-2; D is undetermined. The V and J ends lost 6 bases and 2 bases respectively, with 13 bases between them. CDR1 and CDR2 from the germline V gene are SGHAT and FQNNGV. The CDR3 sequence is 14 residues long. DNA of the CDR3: TGTGCCAGCAGTCCTACCCGTTCCAACTATGGCTACACCTTC. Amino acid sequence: CASSPTRSNYGYTF.

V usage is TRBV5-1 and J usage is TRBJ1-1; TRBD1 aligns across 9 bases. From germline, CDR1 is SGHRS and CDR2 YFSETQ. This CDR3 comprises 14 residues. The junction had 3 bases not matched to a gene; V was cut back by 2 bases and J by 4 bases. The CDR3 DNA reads TGCGCCAGCAGCTTCGGGACAGGGACCACTGAAGCTTTCTTT. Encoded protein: CASSFGTGTTEAFF.

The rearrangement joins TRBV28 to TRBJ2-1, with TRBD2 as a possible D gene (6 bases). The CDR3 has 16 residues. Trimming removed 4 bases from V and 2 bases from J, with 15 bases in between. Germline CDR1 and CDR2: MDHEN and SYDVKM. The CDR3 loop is CASSSATGVPYNEQFF. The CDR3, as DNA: TGTGCCAGCAGTTCCGCGACGGGAGTTCCCTACAATGAGCAGTTCTTC.

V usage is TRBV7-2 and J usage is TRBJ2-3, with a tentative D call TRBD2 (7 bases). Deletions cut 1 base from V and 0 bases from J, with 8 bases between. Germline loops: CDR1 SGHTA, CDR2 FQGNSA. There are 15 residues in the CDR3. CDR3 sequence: CASSLEGGSTDTQYF. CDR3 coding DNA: TGTGCCAGCAGCTTAGAGGGGGGGAGCACAGATACGCAGTATTTT.

The CDR3 DNA is TGCGCCAGCAGCCAAGATCAGAGACTAGCGTTTGGTGAGCAGTTCTTC. Its translation is CASSQDQRLAFGEQFF. This chain joins TRBV4-1 and TRBJ2-1, with 8 bases matching TRBD2. Germline V gene sequence: CDR1 MGHRA, CDR2 YSYEKL. V was clipped by 0 bases and J by 9 bases; unmatched bases: 10. CDR3 length equals 16 residues.

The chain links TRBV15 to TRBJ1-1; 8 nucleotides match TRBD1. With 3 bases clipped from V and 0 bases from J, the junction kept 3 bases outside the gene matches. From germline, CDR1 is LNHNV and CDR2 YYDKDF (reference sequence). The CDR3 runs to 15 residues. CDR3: CATSRRDRLNTEAFF. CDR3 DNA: TGTGCCACCAGCAGGAGGGACAGGTTGAACACTGAAGCTTTCTTT.